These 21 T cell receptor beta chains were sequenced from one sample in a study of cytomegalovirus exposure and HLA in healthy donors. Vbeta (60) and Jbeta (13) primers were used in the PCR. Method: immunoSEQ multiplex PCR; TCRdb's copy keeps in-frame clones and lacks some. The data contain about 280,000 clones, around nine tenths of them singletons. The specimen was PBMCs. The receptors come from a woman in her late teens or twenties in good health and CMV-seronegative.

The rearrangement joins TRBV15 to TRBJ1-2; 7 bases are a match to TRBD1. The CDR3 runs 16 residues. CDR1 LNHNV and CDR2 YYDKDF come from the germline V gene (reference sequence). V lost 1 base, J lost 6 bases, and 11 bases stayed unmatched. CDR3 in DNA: TGTGCCACCAGCAGAGGGTTGCAGGGGGTTGCCCATGGCTACACCTTC. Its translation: CATSRGLQGVAHGYTF.

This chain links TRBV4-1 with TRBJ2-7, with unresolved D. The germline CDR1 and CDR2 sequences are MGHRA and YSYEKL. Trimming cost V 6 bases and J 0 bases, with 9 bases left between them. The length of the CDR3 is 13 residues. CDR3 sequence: CASSAGFSYEQYF. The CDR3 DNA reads TGCGCCAGCAGTGCAGGATTCTCCTACGAGCAGTACTTC.

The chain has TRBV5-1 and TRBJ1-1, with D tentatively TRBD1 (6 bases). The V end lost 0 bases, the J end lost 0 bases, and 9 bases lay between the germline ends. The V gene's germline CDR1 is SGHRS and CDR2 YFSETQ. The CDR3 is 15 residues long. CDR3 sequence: CASSLEAGVNTEAFF. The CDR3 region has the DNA TGCGCCAGCAGCTTGGAGGCAGGGGTGAACACTGAAGCTTTCTTT.

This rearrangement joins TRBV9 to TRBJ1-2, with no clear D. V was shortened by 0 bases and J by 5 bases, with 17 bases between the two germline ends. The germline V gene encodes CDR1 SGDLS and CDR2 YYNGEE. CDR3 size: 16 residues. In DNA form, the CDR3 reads TGTGCCAGCAGCGTAGAATTGCGGGCCCCGACTTATGGCTACACCTTC. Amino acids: CASSVELRAPTYGYTF.

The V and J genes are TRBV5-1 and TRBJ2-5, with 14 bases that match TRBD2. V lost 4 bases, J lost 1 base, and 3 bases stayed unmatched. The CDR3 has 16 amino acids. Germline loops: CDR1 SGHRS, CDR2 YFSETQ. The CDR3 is CASSPGTSGGQETQYF. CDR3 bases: TGCGCCAGCAGCCCCGGGACTAGCGGGGGCCAAGAGACCCAGTACTTC.

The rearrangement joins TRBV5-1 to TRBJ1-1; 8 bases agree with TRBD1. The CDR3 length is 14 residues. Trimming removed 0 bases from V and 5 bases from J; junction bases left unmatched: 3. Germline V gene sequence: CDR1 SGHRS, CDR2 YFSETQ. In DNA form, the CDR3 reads TGCGCCAGCAGCTTGGAGGACAGGGTGACTGAAGCTTTCTTT. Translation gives CASSLEDRVTEAFF.

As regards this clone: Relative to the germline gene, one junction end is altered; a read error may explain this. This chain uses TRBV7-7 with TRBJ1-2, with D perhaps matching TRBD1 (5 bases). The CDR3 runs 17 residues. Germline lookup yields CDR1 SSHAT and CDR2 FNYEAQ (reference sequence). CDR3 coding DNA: TGTGCTAGCAGCTTAAAGGGACTCCCTTTCGTAGTCTATGGCTACACCTTC. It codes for CASSLKGLPFVVYGYTF. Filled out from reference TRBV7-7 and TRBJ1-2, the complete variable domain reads GAGVSQSPRYKVTKRGQDVTLRCDPISSHATLYWYQQALGQGPEFLTYFNYEAQPDKSGLPSDRFSAERPEGSISTLTIQRTEQRDSAMYRCASSLKGLPFVVYGYTFGSGTRLTVV.

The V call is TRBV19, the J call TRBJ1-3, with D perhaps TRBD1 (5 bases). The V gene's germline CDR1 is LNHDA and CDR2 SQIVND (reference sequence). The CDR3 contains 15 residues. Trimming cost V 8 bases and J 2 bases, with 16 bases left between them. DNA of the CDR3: TGTGCCAGTCACTTGTGGGGCAAAGCTGGAAACACCATATATTTT. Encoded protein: CASHLWGKAGNTIYF. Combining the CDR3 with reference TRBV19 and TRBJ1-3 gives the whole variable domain DGGITQSPKYLFRKEGQNVTLSCEQNLNHDAMYWYRQDPGQGLRLIYYSQIVNDFQKGDIAEGYSVSREKKESFPLTVTSAQKNPTAFYLCASHLWGKAGNTIYFGEGSWLTVV.

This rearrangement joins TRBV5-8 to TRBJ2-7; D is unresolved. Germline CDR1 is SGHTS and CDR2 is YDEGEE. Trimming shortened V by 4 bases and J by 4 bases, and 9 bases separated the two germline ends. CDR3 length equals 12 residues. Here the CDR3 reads CASSRTEYEQYF. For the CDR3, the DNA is TGTGCCAGCAGCCGTACTGAATACGAGCAGTACTTC. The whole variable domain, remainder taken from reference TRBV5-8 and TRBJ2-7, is EAGVTQSPTHLIKTRGQQATLRCSPISGHTSVYWYQQALGLGLQFLLWYDEGEERNRGNFPPRFSGRQFPNYSSELNVNALELEDSALYLCASSRTEYEQYFGPGTRLTVT.

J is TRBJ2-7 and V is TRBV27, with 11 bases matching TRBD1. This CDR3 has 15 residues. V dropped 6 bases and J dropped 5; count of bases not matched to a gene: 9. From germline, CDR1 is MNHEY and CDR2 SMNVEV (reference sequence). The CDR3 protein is CASRRAGTGGNEQYF. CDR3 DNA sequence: TGTGCCAGCAGACGCGCCGGGACAGGGGGTAACGAGCAGTACTTC.

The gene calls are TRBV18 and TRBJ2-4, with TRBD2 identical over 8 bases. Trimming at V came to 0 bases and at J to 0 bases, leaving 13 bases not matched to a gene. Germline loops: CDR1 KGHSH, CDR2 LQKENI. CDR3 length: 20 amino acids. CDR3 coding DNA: TGTGCCAGCTCACCACCGAGCCCAGCGGGGGACCCGCTAGCCAAAAACATTCAGTACTTC. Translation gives CASSPPSPAGDPLAKNIQYF.

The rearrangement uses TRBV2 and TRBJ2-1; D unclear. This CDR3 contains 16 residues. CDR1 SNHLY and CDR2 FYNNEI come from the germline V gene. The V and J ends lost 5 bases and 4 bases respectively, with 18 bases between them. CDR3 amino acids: CASSPAGRLPYNEQFF. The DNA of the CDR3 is TGTGCCAGCAGTCCGGCAGGCCGGCTACCATACAATGAGCAGTTCTTC.

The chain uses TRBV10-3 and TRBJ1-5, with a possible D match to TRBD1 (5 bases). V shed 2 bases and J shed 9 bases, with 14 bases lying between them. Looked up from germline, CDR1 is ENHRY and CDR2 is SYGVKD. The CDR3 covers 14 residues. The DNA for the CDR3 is TGTGCCATCAGTGAGGGCCTGGGCGGGGGGCCCCAGCATTTT. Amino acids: CAISEGLGGGPQHF.

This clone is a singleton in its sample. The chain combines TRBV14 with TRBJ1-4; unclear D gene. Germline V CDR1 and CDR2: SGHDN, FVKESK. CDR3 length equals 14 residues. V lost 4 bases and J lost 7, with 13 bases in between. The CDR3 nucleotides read TGTGCCAGCAGCCCTCTTGGGCAGTTTGAAAAACTGTTTTTT. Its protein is CASSPLGQFEKLFF.

This CDR3 reads CASSREGTVDGYTF. CDR3 coding DNA: TGCGCCAGCAGCCGCGAAGGGACAGTGGATGGCTACACCTTC. The rearrangement uses TRBV4-1 and TRBJ1-2; 7 bases line up with TRBD1. In germline, CDR1 is MGHRA, CDR2 YSYEKL. J gave up 6 bases and V 4 bases, and 8 bases lay outside the gene matches. This CDR3 spans 14 amino acids.

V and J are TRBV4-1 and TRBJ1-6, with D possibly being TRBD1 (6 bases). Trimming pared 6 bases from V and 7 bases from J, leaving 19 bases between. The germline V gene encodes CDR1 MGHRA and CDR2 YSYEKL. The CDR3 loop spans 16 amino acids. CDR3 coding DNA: TGCGCCAGCAGGGGAAATACAGGGTATTGGAATTCACCCCTCCACTTT. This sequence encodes CASRGNTGYWNSPLHF.

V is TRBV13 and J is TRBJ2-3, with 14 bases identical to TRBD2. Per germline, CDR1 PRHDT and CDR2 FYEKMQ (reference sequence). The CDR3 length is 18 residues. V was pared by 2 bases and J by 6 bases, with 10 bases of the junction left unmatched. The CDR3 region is CASSLWGLAGASSDTQYF. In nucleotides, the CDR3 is TGTGCCAGCAGCTTATGGGGACTAGCGGGGGCTAGCTCGGATACGCAGTATTTT.

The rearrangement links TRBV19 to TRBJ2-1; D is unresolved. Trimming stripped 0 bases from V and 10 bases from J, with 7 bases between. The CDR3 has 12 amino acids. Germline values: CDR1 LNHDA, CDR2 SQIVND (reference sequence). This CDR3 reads CASSIDLLEQFF. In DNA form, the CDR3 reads TGTGCCAGTAGTATAGATCTCTTGGAGCAGTTCTTC.

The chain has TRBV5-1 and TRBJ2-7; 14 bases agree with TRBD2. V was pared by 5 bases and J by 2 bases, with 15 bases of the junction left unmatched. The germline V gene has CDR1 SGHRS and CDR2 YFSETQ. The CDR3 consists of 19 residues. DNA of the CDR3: TGCGCCAGCAGTCAGACGGGACTAGCGGGGGAATTTATGACCTACGAGCAGTACTTC. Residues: CASSQTGLAGEFMTYEQYF.

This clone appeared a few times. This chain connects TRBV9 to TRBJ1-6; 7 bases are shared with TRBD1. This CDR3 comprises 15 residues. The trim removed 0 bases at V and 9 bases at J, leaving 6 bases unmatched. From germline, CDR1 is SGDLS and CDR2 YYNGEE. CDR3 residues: CASSVGETGFSPLHF. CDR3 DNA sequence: TGTGCCAGCAGCGTAGGGGAGACAGGGTTTTCACCCCTCCACTTT.

CDR3 nucleotides: TGTGCCAGCAGTTACTCCGCGGGGGGAGGTGATACGCAGTATTTT. It specifies CASSYSAGGGDTQYF. The chain has TRBV6-5 and TRBJ2-3, with 8 bases aligning to TRBD2. Losses at the gene ends were 0 bases for V and 6 bases for J; bases not matched to a gene: 5. CDR1 MNHEY and CDR2 SVGAGI come from the germline V gene. The CDR3 extends over 15 amino acids.